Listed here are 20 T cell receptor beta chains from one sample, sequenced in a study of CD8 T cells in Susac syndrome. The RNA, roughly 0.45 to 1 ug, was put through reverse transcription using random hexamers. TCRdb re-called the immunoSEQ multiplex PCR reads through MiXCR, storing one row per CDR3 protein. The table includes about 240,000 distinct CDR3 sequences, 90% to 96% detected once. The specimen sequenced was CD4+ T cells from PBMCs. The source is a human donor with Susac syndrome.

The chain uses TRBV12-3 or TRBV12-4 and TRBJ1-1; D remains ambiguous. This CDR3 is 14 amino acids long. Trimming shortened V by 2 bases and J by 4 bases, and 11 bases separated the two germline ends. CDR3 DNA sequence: TGTGCCAGCAGTTTATCCGGGGTTGGCACTGAAGCTTTCTTT. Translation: CASSLSGVGTEAFF.

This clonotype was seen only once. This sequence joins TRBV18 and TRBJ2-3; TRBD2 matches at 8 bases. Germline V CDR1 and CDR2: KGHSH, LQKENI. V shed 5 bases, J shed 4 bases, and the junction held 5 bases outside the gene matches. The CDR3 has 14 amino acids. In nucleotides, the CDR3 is TGTGCCAGCTCAACCTCGGGAGGGGCAGATACGCAGTATTTT. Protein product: CASSTSGGADTQYF.

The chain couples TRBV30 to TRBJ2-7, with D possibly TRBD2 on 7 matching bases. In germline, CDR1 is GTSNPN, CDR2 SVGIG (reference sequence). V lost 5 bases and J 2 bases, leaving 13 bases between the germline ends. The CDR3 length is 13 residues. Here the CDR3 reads CAWSWGGPYEQYF. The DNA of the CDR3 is TGTGCCTGGTCCTGGGGGGGGCCCTACGAGCAGTACTTC.

The CDR3, as DNA: TGCGCCAGCAGTCAACCACGGGACAGGGGTAAGAGACAGCCCCAGCATTTT. Translated: CASSQPRDRGKRQPQHF. The rearrangement uses TRBV23-1 and TRBJ1-5, with TRBD1 matching 10 bases. TRBV23-1 is an ORF for which the function is uncertain. CDR3 size: 17 residues. J lost 7 bases, V lost 2 bases, and 11 bases had no gene match.

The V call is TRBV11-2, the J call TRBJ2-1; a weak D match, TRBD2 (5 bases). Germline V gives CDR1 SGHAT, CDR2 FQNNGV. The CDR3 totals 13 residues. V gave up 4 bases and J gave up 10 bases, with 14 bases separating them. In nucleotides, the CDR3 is TGTGCCAGCAGCTCCCTAGCCCCGGGGGAGCAGTTCTTC. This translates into CASSSLAPGEQFF.

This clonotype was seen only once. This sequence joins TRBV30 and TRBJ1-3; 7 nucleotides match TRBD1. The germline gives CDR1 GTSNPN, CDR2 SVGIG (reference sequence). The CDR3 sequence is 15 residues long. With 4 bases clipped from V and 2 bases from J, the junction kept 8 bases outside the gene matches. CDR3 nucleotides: TGTGCCTGGAACCGACAGGGTTTAGCTGGAAACACCATATATTTT. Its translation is CAWNRQGLAGNTIYF.

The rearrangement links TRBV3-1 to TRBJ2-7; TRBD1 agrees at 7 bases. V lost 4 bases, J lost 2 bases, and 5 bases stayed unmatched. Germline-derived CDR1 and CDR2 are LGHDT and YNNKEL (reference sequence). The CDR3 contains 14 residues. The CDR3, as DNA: TGTGCCAGCAGCCCAACCGGGACAGCCTACGAGCAGTACTTC. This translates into CASSPTGTAYEQYF.

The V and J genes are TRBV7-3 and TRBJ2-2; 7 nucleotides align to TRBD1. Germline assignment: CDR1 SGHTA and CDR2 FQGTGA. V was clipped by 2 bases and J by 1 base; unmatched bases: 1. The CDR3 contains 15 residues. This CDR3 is CASSLGTENTGELFF. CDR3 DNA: TGTGCCAGCAGCTTAGGGACAGAGAACACCGGGGAGCTGTTTTTT.

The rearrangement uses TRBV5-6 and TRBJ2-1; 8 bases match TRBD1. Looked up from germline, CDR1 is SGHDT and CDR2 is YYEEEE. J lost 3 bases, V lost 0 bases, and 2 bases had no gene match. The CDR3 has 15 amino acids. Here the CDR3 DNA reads TGTGCCAGCAGCTTGGGACAGGGGATCTACAATGAGCAGTTCTTC. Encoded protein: CASSLGQGIYNEQFF.

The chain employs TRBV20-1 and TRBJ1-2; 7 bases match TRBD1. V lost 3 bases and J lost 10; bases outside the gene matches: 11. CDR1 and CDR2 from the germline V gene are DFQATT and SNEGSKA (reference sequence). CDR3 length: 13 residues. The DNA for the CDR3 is TGCAGTGCTAGCCCCGCGGGACAGACCGCCTACACCTTC. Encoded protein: CSASPAGQTAYTF.

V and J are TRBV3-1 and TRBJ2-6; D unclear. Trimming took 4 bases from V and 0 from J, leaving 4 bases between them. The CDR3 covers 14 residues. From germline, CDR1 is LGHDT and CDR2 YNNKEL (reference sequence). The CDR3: CASSRISGANVLTF. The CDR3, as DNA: TGTGCCAGCAGCCGTATCTCTGGGGCCAACGTCCTGACTTTC.

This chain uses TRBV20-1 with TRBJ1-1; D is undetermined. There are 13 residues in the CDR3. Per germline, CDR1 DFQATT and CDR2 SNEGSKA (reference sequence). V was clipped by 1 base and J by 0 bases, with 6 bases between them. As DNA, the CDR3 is TGCAGTGCTAGAGTCCGGGTGAACACTGAAGCTTTCTTT. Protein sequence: CSARVRVNTEAFF.

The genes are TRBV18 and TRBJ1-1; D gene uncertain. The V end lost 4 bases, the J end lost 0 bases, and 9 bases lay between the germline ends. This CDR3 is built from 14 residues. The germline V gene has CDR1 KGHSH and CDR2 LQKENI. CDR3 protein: CASSQLGMNTEAFF. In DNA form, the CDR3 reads TGTGCCAGCTCACAACTCGGGATGAACACTGAAGCTTTCTTT.

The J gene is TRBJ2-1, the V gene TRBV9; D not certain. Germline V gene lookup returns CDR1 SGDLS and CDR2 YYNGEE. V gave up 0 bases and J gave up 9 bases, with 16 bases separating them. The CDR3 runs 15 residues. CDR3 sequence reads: CASSVAPSGTIEQFF. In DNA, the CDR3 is TGTGCCAGCAGCGTAGCGCCGTCTGGTACAATTGAGCAGTTCTTC.

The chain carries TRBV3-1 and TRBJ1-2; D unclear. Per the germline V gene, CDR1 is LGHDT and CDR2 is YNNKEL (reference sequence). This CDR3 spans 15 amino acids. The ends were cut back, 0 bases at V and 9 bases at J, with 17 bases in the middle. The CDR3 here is CASSQDGGVGSRYTF. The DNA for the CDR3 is TGTGCCAGCAGCCAAGACGGTGGGGTCGGCAGCCGCTACACCTTC.

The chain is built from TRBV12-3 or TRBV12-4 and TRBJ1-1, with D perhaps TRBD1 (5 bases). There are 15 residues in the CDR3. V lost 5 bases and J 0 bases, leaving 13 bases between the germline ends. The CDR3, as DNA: TGTGCCAGCAGTCCCTTCGCAGGGTTGAACACTGAAGCTTTCTTT. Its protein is CASSPFAGLNTEAFF.

CDR3 protein: CASTAYTRGKSEAFF. The DNA for the CDR3 is TGTGCCAGCACCGCTTATACACGGGGGAAGTCTGAAGCTTTCTTT. V and J are TRBV28 and TRBJ1-1, with D possibly matching TRBD1 (5 bases). The CDR3 covers 15 residues. Germline values: CDR1 MDHEN, CDR2 SYDVKM. The ends were cut back, 7 bases at V and 6 bases at J, with 21 bases in the middle.

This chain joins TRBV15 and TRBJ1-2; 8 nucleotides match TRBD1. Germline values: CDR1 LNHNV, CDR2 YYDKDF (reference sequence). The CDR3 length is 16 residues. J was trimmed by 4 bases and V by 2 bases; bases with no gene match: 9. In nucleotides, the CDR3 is TGTGCCACCAGCAGACCACAGACAGGGGTCAGCTATGGCTACACCTTC. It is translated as CATSRPQTGVSYGYTF.

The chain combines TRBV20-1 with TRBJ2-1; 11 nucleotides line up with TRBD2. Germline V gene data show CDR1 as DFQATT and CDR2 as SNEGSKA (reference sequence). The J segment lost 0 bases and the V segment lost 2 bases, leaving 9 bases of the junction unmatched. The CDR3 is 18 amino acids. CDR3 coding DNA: TGCAGTGCTAGAAAGTTCGGGACTAGCGGTTACTCCTACAATGAGCAGTTCTTC. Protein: CSARKFGTSGYSYNEQFF.

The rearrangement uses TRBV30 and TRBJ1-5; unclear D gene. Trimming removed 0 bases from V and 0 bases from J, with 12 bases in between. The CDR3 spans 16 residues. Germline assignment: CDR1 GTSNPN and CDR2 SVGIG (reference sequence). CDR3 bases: TGTGCCTGGAGTGTTTACGGAAGTTATAGCAATCAGCCCCAGCATTTT. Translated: CAWSVYGSYSNQPQHF.